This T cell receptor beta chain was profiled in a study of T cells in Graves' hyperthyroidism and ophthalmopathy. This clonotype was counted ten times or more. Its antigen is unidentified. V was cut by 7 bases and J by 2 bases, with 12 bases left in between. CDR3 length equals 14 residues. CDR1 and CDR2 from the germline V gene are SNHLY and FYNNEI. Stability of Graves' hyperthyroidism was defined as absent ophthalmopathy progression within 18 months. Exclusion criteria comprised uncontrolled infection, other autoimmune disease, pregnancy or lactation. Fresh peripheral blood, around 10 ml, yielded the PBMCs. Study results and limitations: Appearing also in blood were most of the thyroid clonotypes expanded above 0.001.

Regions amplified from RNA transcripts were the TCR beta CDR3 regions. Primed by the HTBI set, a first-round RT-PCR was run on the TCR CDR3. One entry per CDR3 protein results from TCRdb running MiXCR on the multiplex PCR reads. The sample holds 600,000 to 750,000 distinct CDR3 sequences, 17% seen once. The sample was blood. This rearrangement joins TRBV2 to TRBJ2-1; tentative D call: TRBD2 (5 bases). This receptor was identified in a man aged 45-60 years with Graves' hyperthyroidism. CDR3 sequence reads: CASIRENTYNEQFF. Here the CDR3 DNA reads TGTGCCAGCATAAGGGAGAACACCTACAATGAGCAGTTCTTC. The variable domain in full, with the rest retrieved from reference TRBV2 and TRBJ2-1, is EPEVTQTPSHQVTQMGQEVILRCVPISNHLYFYWYRQILGQKVEFLVSFYNNEISEKSEIFDDQFSVERPDGSNFTLKIRSTKLEDSAMYFCASIRENTYNEQFFGPGTRLTVL.